These 21 T cell receptor beta chains originate from one sample sequenced in a study of cytomegalovirus exposure and HLA in healthy donors (dated by TCRdb to about 2017). Libraries were made using the immunoSEQ multiplex PCR assay. The multiplex PCR relied on a mix of 60 forward primers for TCR Vbeta segments and 13 reverse primers for TCR Jbeta segments. TCRdb provides this immuneACCESS table in a form limited to in-frame rearrangements. Some clones are lacking; in checked studies, under half of them reflect an unresolved V gene, and why the rest are absent is not known. Within this sample are 150,000 or so clones, with 60% to 80% of them counted one time only. Jointly, the top ten make up over 9% of the sample. Sequencing was done on a sample of PBMCs. These receptors originate from a man aged 18 to 29 in good health and CMV-seropositive.

V gene TRBV27 combines with J gene TRBJ2-7; D is unclear. Germline V CDR1 and CDR2: MNHEY, SMNVEV (reference sequence). V was clipped by 0 bases and J by 3 bases, with 6 bases between them. CDR3 length equals 13 residues. The CDR3 coding sequence is TGTGCCAGCAGTTTATCGGAGAACTACGAGCAGTACTTC. Protein sequence: CASSLSENYEQYF.

This chain links TRBV25-1 with TRBJ1-3; 7 bases map to TRBD1. The V and J ends lost 4 bases and 0 bases, in that order; junction bases with no gene match: 6. The CDR3 runs to 16 residues. CDR1 is MGHDK, CDR2 SYGVNS, per germline. The CDR3 sequence: CASSGDRRNSGNTIYF. As DNA, the CDR3 is TGTGCCAGCAGTGGGGACAGACGTAACTCTGGAAACACCATATATTTT.

The chain links TRBV27 to TRBJ2-5; D is undetermined. V dropped 2 bases and J dropped 5 bases, with 12 bases sitting between them. This CDR3 has 14 residues. Looked up from germline, CDR1 is MNHEY and CDR2 is SMNVEV (reference sequence). The chain's CDR3 is CASSLDRQRETQYF. In nucleotides, the CDR3 is TGTGCCAGCAGTTTAGATCGTCAGAGGGAGACCCAGTACTTC.

The chain links TRBV9 to TRBJ1-1; TRBD1 might be the D (5 bases). The V and J ends lost 2 bases and 5 bases respectively, with 13 bases between them. The germline V gene has CDR1 SGDLS and CDR2 YYNGEE. The CDR3 contains 14 residues. CDR3 region: CASSVGGVSTEAFF. As DNA, the CDR3 is TGTGCCAGCAGCGTGGGGGGGGTCTCGACTGAAGCTTTCTTT.

The chain links TRBV12-1 to TRBJ2-1; TRBD2, the table's D call, was not compared with the DNA. TRBV12-1 is noted as a pseudogene. The CDR3 is 16 residues long. CDR3 in amino acids: CASSPKHSGSRNEQFF. Here the CDR3 DNA reads TGTGCCAGCAGCCCCAAGCATAGCGGGAGTAGAAATGAGCAGTTCTTC.

This chain joins TRBV7-2 and TRBJ1-2; weak D call: TRBD1 (6 bases). The CDR3 is 13 residues long. Germline lookup yields CDR1 SGHTA and CDR2 FQGNSA. Between the trimmed V and J ends, which lost 5 bases and 8 bases, there was a span of 15 bases. The CDR3 DNA sequence: TGTGCCAGCAGCAGGTCGGCAGGACAGGGCTACACCTTC. This gives the protein CASSRSAGQGYTF.

A few counts support this clone. This CDR3 is CASSLRQGATDTQYF. CDR3 DNA: TGTGCCAGCAGCCTGAGACAGGGAGCCACAGATACGCAGTATTTT. This chain uses TRBV5-5 with TRBJ2-3, with 7 bases aligning to TRBD1. Germline CDR1 is SGHKS and CDR2 is YYEKEE (reference sequence). V gave up 4 bases and J gave up 2 bases; unmatched junction bases: 7. The CDR3 length is 15 residues.

The chain uses TRBV21-1 and TRBJ2-7; the table's D call of TRBD2 was not tested on the DNA. TRBV21-1 is assigned pseudogene status. This CDR3 contains 17 residues. CDR3 bases: TGTGCCAGCAGCAAATACCTCCGGGACTCCACGAGGTACGAGCAGTACTTC. This sequence encodes CASSKYLRDSTRYEQYF.

The rearrangement joins TRBV5-1 to TRBJ1-1; no reliable D call. Germline V gene lookup returns CDR1 SGHRS and CDR2 YFSETQ. With 4 bases removed from V and 0 bases from J, the gap between germline ends came to 16 bases. The CDR3 spans 16 residues. The CDR3 region has the DNA TGCGCCAGCAGCCGGGGTTCGAGTATTATGAACACTGAAGCTTTCTTT. This translates into CASSRGSSIMNTEAFF.

V and J are TRBV5-1 and TRBJ2-1, with D perhaps TRBD2 (5 bases). Trimming took 1 base from V and 7 from J, leaving 15 bases between them. The CDR3 has 15 residues. Germline V gene lookup returns CDR1 SGHRS and CDR2 YFSETQ. The CDR3, as DNA: TGCGCCAGCAGCTTGAGCGACGGGGTATCTAATGAGCAGTTCTTC. Its protein is CASSLSDGVSNEQFF.

This sequence joins TRBV15 and TRBJ2-5, with D tentatively TRBD2 (6 bases). Germline loops: CDR1 LNHNV, CDR2 YYDKDF (reference sequence). The V end was cut by 0 bases, the J end by 7 bases, with 18 bases between. The CDR3 spans 16 residues. The chain's CDR3 is CATSRDPGLGGSTQYF. CDR3 in DNA: TGTGCCACCAGCAGAGATCCGGGTTTGGGGGGTTCGACCCAGTACTTC.

The chain employs TRBV19 and TRBJ2-1, with D tentatively TRBD2 (5 bases). Trimming removed 4 bases at V and 3 bases at J, with 10 bases between. The CDR3 covers 14 residues. Germline V CDR1 and CDR2: LNHDA, SQIVND (reference sequence). The CDR3 region is CASSNGRDYNEQFF. The CDR3 bases are TGTGCCAGTAGTAATGGACGGGACTACAATGAGCAGTTCTTC.

This clone was observed once. V gene TRBV10-2 combines with J gene TRBJ2-1, with 7 bases matching TRBD2. Germline V CDR1 and CDR2: WSHSY, SAAADI. This CDR3 contains 15 residues. V lost 10 bases to trimming and J lost 2 bases; unmatched junction nucleotides: 11. The CDR3 region is CAIQPSAGPYNEQFF. As DNA, the CDR3 is TGCGCCATCCAACCCTCAGCGGGACCCTACAATGAGCAGTTCTTC.

The chain recombines TRBV7-9 with TRBJ2-3; tentative D call: TRBD1 (5 bases). CDR3 length: 11 residues. Germline V lookup: CDR1 SEHNR, CDR2 FQNEAQ (reference sequence). Trimming removed 6 bases at V and 4 bases at J, with 5 bases between. This CDR3 is CASRGADTQYF. The CDR3 coding sequence is TGTGCCAGCAGAGGGGCAGATACGCAGTATTTT.

The genes are TRBV28 and TRBJ2-7; TRBD2 matches 13 bases. Germline values: CDR1 MDHEN, CDR2 SYDVKM. Trimming cost V 4 bases and J 6 bases; bases outside gene matches: 6. CDR3 length: 15 amino acids. The chain's CDR3 is CASSWRTSGRVEQYF. The CDR3 DNA follows: TGTGCCAGCAGTTGGAGGACTAGCGGGAGAGTCGAGCAGTACTTC.

This clone was recorded once. This chain connects TRBV28 to TRBJ2-7; weak D call: TRBD2 (6 bases). This CDR3 comprises 17 residues. Germline CDR1 is MDHEN and CDR2 is SYDVKM. V gave up 7 bases and J gave up 1 base, with 23 bases separating them. The CDR3 reads CASTPVGVRTTSYEQYF. The DNA for the CDR3 is TGTGCCAGCACCCCAGTGGGGGTGCGGACTACTTCCTACGAGCAGTACTTC. Full variable domain (rest looked up from reference TRBV28 and TRBJ2-7): DVKVTQSSRYLVKRTGEKVFLECVQDMDHENMFWYRQDPGLGLRLIYFSYDVKMKEKGDIPEGYSVSREKKERFSLILESASTNQTSMYLCASTPVGVRTTSYEQYFGPGTRLTVT.

The chain couples TRBV5-1 to TRBJ2-1; D ambiguous. The V end was cut by 0 bases, the J end by 4 bases, with 17 bases between. Germline V lookup: CDR1 SGHRS, CDR2 YFSETQ. This CDR3 has 17 amino acids. The DNA for the CDR3 is TGCGCCAGCAGCTTGGGACTGAACTTGGGTCCATACAATGAGCAGTTCTTC. Translated: CASSLGLNLGPYNEQFF.

In its sample, this clone was seen a few times. The chain joins TRBV9 to TRBJ1-5, with D unclear. The CDR3 contains 15 residues. The germline V gene encodes CDR1 SGDLS and CDR2 YYNGEE. Trimming left V 3 bases short and J 6 bases short, with 16 bases between. The CDR3 sequence is CASSAGAAEGQPQHF. The CDR3, as DNA: TGTGCCAGCAGCGCGGGCGCGGCGGAGGGTCAGCCCCAGCATTTT.

In DNA form, the CDR3 reads TGTGCCAGTAGTGCCCGCGGGGGGGCGTACGAGCAGTACTTC. It yields the protein CASSARGGAYEQYF. The chain couples TRBV19 to TRBJ2-7; the match to TRBD2 covers 9 bases. CDR1 is LNHDA, CDR2 SQIVND, per germline (reference sequence). Trimming at V came to 5 bases and at J to 4 bases, leaving 6 bases not matched to a gene. The CDR3 runs to 14 residues.

V and J are TRBV11-3 and TRBJ2-1, with TRBD2 as a possible D gene (7 bases). CDR3 length: 16 residues. Germline V gene lookup returns CDR1 SGHNT and CDR2 YENEEA. Trimming pared 1 base from V and 6 bases from J, leaving 16 bases between. The CDR3 reads CASSLVGGGPSNEQFF. CDR3 DNA: TGTGCCAGCAGCTTAGTGGGCGGGGGCCCCTCCAATGAGCAGTTCTTC.

The DNA for the CDR3 is TGTGCCAGCAGCCAAGTCGCAGCGGGAGGCTCCGAGCAGTACTTC. This sequence encodes CASSQVAAGGSEQYF. The chain recombines TRBV4-2 with TRBJ2-7; TRBD2 matches 9 bases. This CDR3 region has 15 residues. The V gene's germline CDR1 is LGHNA and CDR2 YNFKEQ. Trimming cost V 1 base and J 6 bases; bases outside gene matches: 7.